A selection of T cell receptor beta chains follows, all from one sample in a study of T-cell memory formation after mild COVID-19. TCRdb independently ran MiXCR on the 5' RACE reads; one entry per CDR3 protein. The sample carries under 300,000 distinct CDR3 sequences, about 16% recorded once. Sequenced material: PBMCs or a T cell subset sorted from them (not recorded which). The source of these receptors is a man between 18 and 29 years old who had mild COVID-19 (a few samples of this study predate the infection). Cell type and time point are not known. The CDR3 runs from the conserved cysteine through the conserved F or W. A D gene is named only where the DNA matches it firmly. Rows give clone size only sometimes, using once, few, many, or a class for an expanded clone.

j_call cdr3_length d_call clone_size v_call cdr3_nt cdr3_aa
TRBJ1-3 16 NA few TRBV20-1 TGCAGTGCTAGTTGCGGCAGGGAAGATCCCGGAAACACCATATATTTT CSASCGREDPGNTIYF
TRBJ1-2 14 NA few TRBV12-3/TRBV12-4 TGTGCCAGCAGTTTCGGCAGGGGAGGCTATGGCTACACCTTC CASSFGRGGYGYTF
TRBJ1-2 11 NA NA TRBV28 TGTGCCAGCAGTTTTCTCTATGGCTACACCTTC CASSFLYGYTF
TRBJ2-3 13 NA NA TRBV7-2 TGTGCCAGCAGCGTAGGAGCCGGAGATACGCAGTATTTT CASSVGAGDTQYF
TRBJ2-5 14 TRBD2 NA TRBV25-1 TGTGCCAGCAGTGGACTAGCGGGGCAAGAGACCCAGTACTTC CASSGLAGQETQYF
TRBJ2-3 15 NA NA TRBV7-9 TGTGCCAGCAGCCCCGGACGCACCTCGGGGGATACGCAGTATTTT CASSPGRTSGDTQYF
TRBJ1-5 15 TRBD1 NA TRBV5-6 TGTGCCAGCAGCTTGGCCGGGACAGGGGTTGCTCCCCAGCATTTT CASSLAGTGVAPQHF
TRBJ1-2 13 NA NA TRBV29-1 TGCAGCGCTCCAAGGGACATACACTATGGCTACACCTTC CSAPRDIHYGYTF
TRBJ2-3 17 TRBD1 NA TRBV4-1 TGCGCCAGCAGCCAGACTACCGGGACAGGGGTCACAGATACGCAGTATTTT CASSQTTGTGVTDTQYF
TRBJ1-5 14 NA NA TRBV5-5 TGTGCCAGCAGCTCGGGGATCAGCAATCAGCCCCAGCATTTT CASSSGISNQPQHF
TRBJ1-5 15 TRBD1 few TRBV5-1 TGCGCCAGCAGCTTGACGGGACAGGGAAATCAGCCCCAGCATTTT CASSLTGQGNQPQHF
TRBJ1-4 14 NA NA TRBV7-2 TGTGCCAGCAGCTTAGACGGGGGTAATGAAAAACTGTTTTTT CASSLDGGNEKLFF
TRBJ1-1 13 TRBD1 many TRBV20-1 TGCAGTGCCACCAGGCAGGGGGCTGTTGAAGCTTTCTTT CSATRQGAVEAFF
TRBJ1-2 14 NA few TRBV12-3/TRBV12-4 TGTGCCAGCACCCAATTTGGCGATAACTATGGCTACACCTTC CASTQFGDNYGYTF
TRBJ1-5 14 NA NA TRBV21-1 TGTGCCAGCCGGCGGGTGGGGGATCATCAGCCCCAGCATTTT CASRRVGDHQPQHF
TRBJ1-4 14 TRBD1 NA TRBV29-1 TGCAGCCGCGGACAGGGGATGCCTAATGAAAAACTGTTTTTT CSRGQGMPNEKLFF
TRBJ2-6 14 NA few TRBV7-2 TGTGCCAGCACTCTGGATACTGGGGCCAACGTCCTGACTTTC CASTLDTGANVLTF
TRBJ2-5 13 NA NA TRBV13 TGTGCCAGCAGCTTAGTCCAAGGGGAGACCCAGTACTTC CASSLVQGETQYF
TRBJ2-3 15 TRBD2 few TRBV6-6 TGTGCCAGCAGGGCCCCGGGGGGTAGCACAGATACGCAGTATTTT CASRAPGGSTDTQYF
TRBJ2-5 16 TRBD1 NA TRBV7-7 TGTGCTAGCAGACCCGGGACAGGGGGATGGGCAGAGACCCAGTACTTC CASRPGTGGWAETQYF
TRBJ2-5 14 NA few TRBV20-1 TGCAGTGCTAGAGATTCCCTCGAACAGGAGACCCAGTACTTC CSARDSLEQETQYF
TRBJ1-6 13 NA NA TRBV28 TGTGCCAGCAGTCCACGACAAGTTTCACCCCTCCACTTT CASSPRQVSPLHF
TRBJ2-1 11 NA many TRBV20-1 TGCAGTGCTAGGGGGGGTTATGAGCAGTTCTTC CSARGGYEQFF
TRBJ1-1 12 NA few TRBV7-9 TGTGCCGGCAGGGCCAGGGACACTGAAGCTTTCTTT CAGRARDTEAFF